The T cell receptor (beta chain) described here comes from a study of graft-versus-host responses after intestinal transplantation. Study as a whole: Following induction with anti-thymocyte globulin, all recipients were given tacrolimus and steroids for two to three years.

Study-wide points: Peak GvH clone levels in circulation were associated with early post-transplant HvG declines. The recipient marrow held GvH clones, and some of them showed up first in ileum or blood. Where graft-donor T cell macrochimerism was present, patients had high graft-versus-host to host-versus-graft clonal ratios in allografts.

Produced via immunoSEQ multiplex PCR; TCRdb's table is partial and in-frame only. Among some 90,000 clones, 90% were seen once, and the ten largest hold around 0.11%. There are 13 residues in the CDR3. The V end lost 4 bases, the J end lost 7 bases, and 10 bases lay between the germline ends. Germline-derived CDR1 and CDR2 are MGHRA and YSYEKL. On this clone itself: The antigen is unknown.

The sample was unstimulated CD4+ T cells sorted from spleen or lymph node cells, taken before intestinal transplant. The rearrangement joins TRBV4-1 to TRBJ2-2; D uncertain. This TCR derives from a human donor who received an intestinal transplant. The DNA for the CDR3 is TGCGCCAGCAGCCCCTATCTCTTCGGGGAGCTGTTTTTT. This sequence encodes CASSPYLFGELFF.